Given below is one T cell receptor (beta chain) in context. This sample was included in a study of blood T cell repertoires in COVID-19. Overall study context: Samples taken during acute and convalescent COVID-19 were collected in the United States, Italy and Spain.

Seattle patient enrollment occurred during active infection, with longitudinal follow-up thereafter. The V gene's germline CDR1 is MGHRA and CDR2 YSYEKL. V shed 3 bases and J 7 bases; nucleotides not matched to a gene: 6. The CDR3 spans 15 residues. Original methodology: Using reference gene primer amplification, nucleated cell counts were estimated. Libraries were prepared by immunoSEQ multiplex PCR; TCRdb keeps only in-frame clonotypes and omits some of them. V and J calls and clone size are those listed in that table; D and trimming were worked out from the DNA. Of around 60,000 clones in the sample, about 80% are singletons; the top ten hold roughly 10%.

The specimen was peripheral blood. The sequence was collected from a man aged 50-59 years with COVID-19, enrolled during active disease. This rearrangement joins TRBV4-1 to TRBJ1-5; 10 bases are shared with TRBD1. The CDR3 loop is CASSQGTGEFQPQHF. CDR3 sequence (DNA): TGCGCCAGCAGCCAGGGGACAGGGGAATTCCAGCCCCAGCATTTT.